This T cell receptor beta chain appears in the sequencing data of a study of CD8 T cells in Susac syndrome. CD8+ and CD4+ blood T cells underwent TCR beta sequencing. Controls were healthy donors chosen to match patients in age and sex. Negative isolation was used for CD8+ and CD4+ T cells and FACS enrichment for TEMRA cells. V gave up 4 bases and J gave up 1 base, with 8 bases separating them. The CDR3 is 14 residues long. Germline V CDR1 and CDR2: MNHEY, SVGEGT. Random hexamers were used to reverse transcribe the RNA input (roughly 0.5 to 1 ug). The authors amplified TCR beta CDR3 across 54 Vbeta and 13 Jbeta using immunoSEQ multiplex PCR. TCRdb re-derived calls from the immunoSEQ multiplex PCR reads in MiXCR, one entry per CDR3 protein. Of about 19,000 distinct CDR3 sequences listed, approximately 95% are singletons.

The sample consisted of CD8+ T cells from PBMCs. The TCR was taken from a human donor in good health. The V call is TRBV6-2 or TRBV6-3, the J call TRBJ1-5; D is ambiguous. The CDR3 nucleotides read TGTGCCAGCAGTTTAGGTTGGAGCAATCAGCCCCAGCATTTT. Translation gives CASSLGWSNQPQHF.